The rows below give T cell receptor beta chains drawn from one sample of a study of beta chain features in type 1 diabetes. TCRdb keeps only in-frame clones here, not all; method: immunoSEQ multiplex PCR. This sample yields more than 250,000 clones, of which just over 20% are seen a single time; around 0.028% belongs to the top ten. Material: naive CD4+ T cells from blood. The receptors were sampled from a woman in her thirties or forties with type 1 diabetes. CDR3s include the opening cysteine and the closing phenylalanine or tryptophan. A D gene is named only where the DNA matches it firmly. Not all rows give a size; the values are once, few, many and, for expanded clones, a class.

TRBV5-1,-,TRBJ1-2,13,-,CASSLDPSLGYTF,TGCGCCAGCAGCTTGGACCCTAGTCTTGGCTACACCTTC
TRBV18,-,TRBJ2-2,15,-,CASSPGSTNTGELFF,TGTGCCAGCTCACCGGGGAGTACGAACACCGGGGAGCTGTTTTTT
TRBV18,few,TRBJ2-7,15,TRBD1,CASSPQDRENHEQYF,TGTGCCAGCTCACCGCAGGACAGGGAGAACCACGAGCAGTACTTC
TRBV28,few,TRBJ2-7,16,TRBD1,CASSYRPGQGDYEQYF,TGTGCCAGCAGTTATAGGCCGGGACAGGGGGACTACGAGCAGTACTTC
TRBV5-4,-,TRBJ1-1,15,TRBD1,CASSLTGGRITEAFF,TGTGCCAGCAGTTTGACAGGGGGGAGGATCACTGAAGCTTTCTTT
TRBV28,few,TRBJ1-6,14,-,CASSFMGAYSPLHF,TGTGCCAGCAGTTTTATGGGGGCTTATTCACCCCTCCACTTT
TRBV5-6,-,TRBJ2-7,17,TRBD2,CASSLSLGTSGSYEQYF,TGTGCCAGCAGCTTGAGTCTAGGGACTAGCGGATCCTACGAGCAGTACTTC
TRBV4-3,-,TRBJ2-7,14,-,CASSQGRGGYEQYF,TGCGCCAGCAGCCAAGGAAGGGGGGGGTACGAGCAGTACTTC
TRBV4-1,few,TRBJ2-5,13,-,CASSPGMRETQYF,TGCGCCAGCAGCCCAGGGATGCGAGAGACCCAGTACTTC
TRBV28,-,TRBJ2-1,14,TRBD2,CASGTAGVVGEQFF,TGTGCCAGCGGCACAGCGGGAGTTGTCGGTGAGCAGTTCTTC
TRBV5-1,-,TRBJ2-1,14,TRBD1,CASSLVTGGNEQFF,TGCGCCAGCAGCTTGGTGACAGGGGGCAATGAGCAGTTCTTC
TRBV30,-,TRBJ2-1,14,TRBD2,CALKRDPGGNEQFF,TGTGCCTTAAAGCGGGACCCCGGGGGGAATGAGCAGTTCTTC
TRBV11-1,few,TRBJ2-7,12,TRBD1,CASSPDRVEQYF,TGTGCCAGCAGCCCGGACAGGGTGGAGCAGTACTTC
TRBV9,few,TRBJ2-1,15,TRBD2,CASSESSGENNEQFF,TGTGCCAGCAGCGAAAGTAGCGGGGAAAACAATGAGCAGTTCTTC
TRBV29-1,few,TRBJ2-3,15,-,CSVYGNGGGTDTQYF,TGCAGCGTATACGGGAATGGCGGGGGCACAGATACGCAGTATTTT
TRBV4-3,-,TRBJ2-3,16,-,CASSQRGQGLTDTQYF,TGCGCCAGCAGCCAACGTGGACAGGGACTAACAGATACGCAGTATTTT
TRBV30,few,TRBJ2-3,13,-,CAWNLAGTDTQYF,TGTGCCTGGAATCTGGCCGGGACAGATACGCAGTATTTT
TRBV2,few,TRBJ1-6,13,TRBD1,CASSATGNSPLHF,TGTGCCAGCAGTGCGACAGGGAATTCACCCCTCCACTTT
TRBV6-5,once,TRBJ2-1,14,TRBD2,CASLTGGRSNEQFF,TGTGCCTCTCTCACGGGAGGGAGATCCAATGAGCAGTTCTTC
TRBV6-1,few,TRBJ2-7,14,-,CASSESYRSGEQYF,TGTGCCAGCAGTGAAAGTTACAGGTCAGGGGAGCAGTACTTC
TRBV28,few,TRBJ2-7,15,TRBD1,CASTVQPTGGYEQYF,TGTGCCAGCACTGTCCAGCCAACAGGGGGCTACGAGCAGTACTTC
TRBV15,-,TRBJ2-1,14,-,CATSRDLRENEQFF,TGTGCCACCAGCAGAGATCTAAGGGAGAATGAGCAGTTCTTC
TRBV19,few,TRBJ1-5,12,-,CASSRGDQPQHF,TGTGCCAGTAGTAGGGGGGATCAGCCCCAGCATTTT
TRBV5-4,-,TRBJ2-3,16,TRBD2,CAAGIAGGRGTDTQYF,TGTGCCGCAGGGATAGCGGGGGGGCGCGGCACAGATACGCAGTATTTT
TRBV28,-,TRBJ1-4,14,TRBD1,CASSSGTGNEKLFF,TGTGCCAGCAGTTCTGGGACAGGGAATGAAAAACTGTTTTTT
TRBV11-3,few,TRBJ2-1,16,TRBD2,CASSLEAGGTYNEQFF,TGTGCCAGCAGCTTAGAGGCGGGAGGCACCTACAATGAGCAGTTCTTC
TRBV18,-,TRBJ1-1,14,-,CASSPGEGWTEAFF,TGTGCCAGCTCCCCCGGGGAGGGGTGGACTGAAGCTTTCTTT
TRBV4-1,-,TRBJ2-1,15,TRBD2,CASSQGLAGGPEQFF,TGCGCCAGCAGCCAAGGACTAGCGGGAGGCCCTGAGCAGTTCTTC
TRBV29-1,few,TRBJ1-1,12,TRBD1,CSVRQGNTEAFF,TGCAGCGTTCGACAGGGGAACACTGAAGCTTTCTTT
TRBV29-1,few,TRBJ1-1,14,-,CSVLPFRGNTEAFF,TGCAGCGTTTTGCCCTTCCGGGGGAACACTGAAGCTTTCTTT
TRBV7-3,few,TRBJ2-7,13,-,CASSLFKGYEQYF,TGTGCCAGCAGCCTATTTAAGGGGTACGAGCAGTACTTC
TRBV5-1,-,TRBJ2-3,18,TRBD1,CASNLFRDRGSGTDTQYF,TGCGCCAGCAACCTCTTCCGGGACAGGGGGTCGGGCACAGATACGCAGTATTTT
TRBV30,-,TRBJ2-6,17,TRBD2,CAWAVPGLVQGANVLTF,TGTGCCTGGGCTGTACCGGGACTAGTCCAGGGGGCCAACGTCCTGACTTTC
TRBV9,-,TRBJ2-1,15,TRBD2,CASSGTSGSYNEQFF,TGTGCCAGCAGCGGGACTAGCGGGAGCTACAATGAGCAGTTCTTC
TRBV6-5,-,TRBJ1-1,15,TRBD1,CASSFQGEGNTEAFF,TGTGCCAGCAGTTTTCAGGGGGAAGGGAACACTGAAGCTTTCTTT
TRBV29-1,-,TRBJ1-1,14,-,CSVDRWQGYTEAFF,TGCAGCGTTGACAGATGGCAGGGATACACTGAAGCTTTCTTT
TRBV18,few,TRBJ2-7,17,TRBD1,CASSPLRQGARLGEQYF,TGTGCCAGCTCACCACTCAGGCAGGGGGCGCGCCTAGGCGAGCAGTACTTC
TRBV5-1,-,TRBJ2-1,16,TRBD2,CASSNGLAGGGNEQFF,TGCGCCAGCAGCAACGGACTAGCGGGAGGTGGTAATGAGCAGTTCTTC
TRBV11-1,few,TRBJ2-5,13,TRBD2,CASSSGLVETQYF,TGTGCCAGCAGCTCAGGACTAGTGGAGACCCAGTACTTC
TRBV27,-,TRBJ1-2,13,TRBD1,CASSWGQDYGYTF,TGTGCCAGCAGTTGGGGACAGGACTATGGCTACACCTTC